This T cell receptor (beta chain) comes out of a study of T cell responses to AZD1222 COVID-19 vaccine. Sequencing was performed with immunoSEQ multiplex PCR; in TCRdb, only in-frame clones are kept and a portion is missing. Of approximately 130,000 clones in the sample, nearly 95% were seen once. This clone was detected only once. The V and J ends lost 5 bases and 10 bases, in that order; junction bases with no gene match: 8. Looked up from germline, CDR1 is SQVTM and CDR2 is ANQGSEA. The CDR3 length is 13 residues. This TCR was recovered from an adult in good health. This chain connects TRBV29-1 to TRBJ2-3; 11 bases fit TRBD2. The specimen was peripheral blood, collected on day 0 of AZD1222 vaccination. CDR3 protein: CSVLAGGSIAQYF. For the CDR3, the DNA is TGCAGCGTTCTAGCGGGGGGCTCCATAGCGCAGTATTTT.